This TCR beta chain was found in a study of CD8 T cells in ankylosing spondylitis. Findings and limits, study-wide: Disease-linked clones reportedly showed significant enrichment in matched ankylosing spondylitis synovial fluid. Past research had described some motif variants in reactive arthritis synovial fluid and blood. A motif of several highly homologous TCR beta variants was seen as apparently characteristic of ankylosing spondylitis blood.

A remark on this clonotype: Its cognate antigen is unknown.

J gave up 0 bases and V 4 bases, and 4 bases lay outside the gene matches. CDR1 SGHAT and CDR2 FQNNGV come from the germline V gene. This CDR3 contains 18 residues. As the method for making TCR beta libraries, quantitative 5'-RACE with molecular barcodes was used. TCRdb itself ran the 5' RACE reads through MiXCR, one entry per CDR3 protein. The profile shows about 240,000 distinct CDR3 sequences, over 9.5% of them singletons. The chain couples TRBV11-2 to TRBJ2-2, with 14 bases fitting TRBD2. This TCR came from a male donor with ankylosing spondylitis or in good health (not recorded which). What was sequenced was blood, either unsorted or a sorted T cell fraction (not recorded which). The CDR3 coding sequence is TGTGCCAGCAGCTCGCGACTAGCGGGAGGGACGAACACCGGGGAGCTGTTTTTT. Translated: CASSSRLAGGTNTGELFF. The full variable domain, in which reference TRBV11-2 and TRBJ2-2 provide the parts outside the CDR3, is EAGVAQSPRYKIIEKRQSVAFWCNPISGHATLYWYQQILGQGPKLLIQFQNNGVVDDSQLPKDRFSAERLKGVDSTLKIQPAKLEDSAVYLCASSSRLAGGTNTGELFFGEGSRLTVL.